This TCR beta chain originates from a study of lymphopenia after photon versus proton radiotherapy. Regarding the study as a whole: Post-nadir diversity loss with photons came from oligoclonal expansion, particularly CD8+ Temra cells.

J lost 5 bases, V lost 7 bases, and 2 bases had no gene match. The CDR3 spans 13 residues. The germline V gene has CDR1 MNHNS and CDR2 SASEGT. Only in-frame clones appear in the TCRdb table, and some are missing; sequencing was by immunoSEQ multiplex PCR. The sample shows 150,000 to 200,000 clones, about 85% of them seen only once. In the case of this clone: Its matching antigen is unknown.

The receptor comes from a man aged 50 to 59 with gastric cancer. The chain employs TRBV6-1 and TRBJ2-6; 7 positions agree with TRBD2. The sequencing used peripheral blood, collected from a patient treated with photon-based radiotherapy. The DNA for the CDR3 is TGTGCCAGCACAGCGGGACGGGCCAACGTCCTGACTTTC. It encodes CASTAGRANVLTF.